These 25 T cell receptor beta chains originate from one sample sequenced in a study of shared clonotypes between healthy human individuals. The data were produced by immunoSEQ multiplex PCR, yet TCRdb's version contains in-frame clones alone and is incomplete. The table shows about 2.3 million clones, with 93% occurring only once. The sample comprised naive CD4+ T cells from PBMCs. Subset denoted: CD45RA+ positively selected. The receptors were sampled from a young man in good health. Some clones in this sample may be carry-over from other donors' samples.

The gene calls are TRBV6-1 and TRBJ2-1; tentatively, D is TRBD1 (5 bases). CDR3 length equals 15 residues. V dropped 1 base and J dropped 4 bases, with 11 bases sitting between them. Germline-derived CDR1 and CDR2 are MNHNS and SASEGT. CDR3 coding DNA: TGTGCCAGCAGTGAAGATGGGGCCGGTTACAATGAGCAGTTCTTC. Translated: CASSEDGAGYNEQFF.

The chain links TRBV2 to TRBJ1-1; D is ambiguous. V was pared by 5 bases and J by 0 bases, with 7 bases between. There are 13 residues in the CDR3. Per germline, CDR1 SNHLY and CDR2 FYNNEI. The CDR3 nucleotides are TGTGCCAGCAGTAACGAGATGAACACTGAAGCTTTCTTT. This sequence encodes CASSNEMNTEAFF.

The chain employs TRBV27 and TRBJ2-1; 16 bases align to TRBD2. V dropped 3 bases and J dropped 7; count of bases not matched to a gene: 15. Germline loops: CDR1 MNHEY, CDR2 SMNVEV (reference sequence). This CDR3 has 20 amino acids. CDR3: CASSFSGLAGGPGSANEQFF. In DNA, the CDR3 is TGTGCCAGCAGTTTTTCGGGACTAGCGGGAGGGCCGGGGTCCGCGAATGAGCAGTTCTTC.

Only one count was recorded for this clone. This rearrangement joins TRBV19 to TRBJ1-5; D perhaps matches TRBD1 (5 bases). V was shortened by 5 bases and J by 2 bases, with 28 bases between the two germline ends. The CDR3 covers 20 residues. Germline assignment: CDR1 LNHDA and CDR2 SQIVND (reference sequence). CDR3 sequence: CASSWGLRAITRRGNQPQHF. CDR3 DNA: TGTGCCAGTAGTTGGGGTTTAAGGGCCATAACGCGCAGGGGCAATCAGCCCCAGCATTTT.

V gene TRBV11-2 combines with J gene TRBJ2-1; a possible D gene is TRBD1 (5 bases). The CDR3 runs to 13 residues. The germline V gene encodes CDR1 SGHAT and CDR2 FQNNGV. V lost 5 bases and J lost 10, with 15 bases in between. The CDR3 reads CASSTRRVAEQFF. The CDR3 nucleotides are TGTGCCAGCAGCACCCGCAGGGTCGCGGAGCAGTTCTTC.

The rearrangement joins TRBV5-4 to TRBJ2-7, with 9 bases matching TRBD2. V was clipped by 3 bases and J by 3 bases; unmatched bases: 7. CDR3 size: 15 residues. Germline assignment: CDR1 SGHNT and CDR2 YYREEE (reference sequence). The CDR3 protein is CASSSASGTYYEQYF. In DNA, the CDR3 is TGTGCCAGCAGCTCGGCTAGCGGGACTTACTACGAGCAGTACTTC.

The chain joins TRBV4-3 to TRBJ1-4; TRBD1 might be the D (5 bases). V lost 0 bases, J lost 7 bases, and 18 bases lay in between. This CDR3 comprises 17 residues. CDR1 and CDR2 (germline): LGHNA, YSLEER. CDR3 region: CASSQELSRAAGEKLFF. Here the CDR3 DNA reads TGCGCCAGCAGCCAAGAACTTTCCAGGGCAGCAGGTGAAAAACTGTTTTTT.

This CDR3 reads CASNQGTYSNQPQHF. For the CDR3, the DNA is TGTGCCAGCAACCAGGGGACCTATAGCAATCAGCCCCAGCATTTT. The chain has TRBV7-2 and TRBJ1-5, with D tentatively TRBD1 (6 bases). Trimming shortened V by 7 bases and J by 0 bases, and 13 bases separated the two germline ends. CDR1 and CDR2 from the germline V gene are SGHTA and FQGNSA. The CDR3 runs to 15 residues. Full variable domain (rest looked up from reference TRBV7-2 and TRBJ1-5): GAGVSQSPSNKVTEKGKDVELRCDPISGHTALYWYRQSLGQGLEFLIYFQGNSAPDKSGLPSDRFSAERTGGSVSTLTIQRTQQEDSAVYLCASNQGTYSNQPQHFGDGTRLSIL.

This sequence joins TRBV23-1 and TRBJ1-2; perhaps TRBD1 as D (6 bases). Being an ORF, TRBV23-1 has a function that is uncertain. V was shortened by 8 bases and J by 3 bases, with 16 bases between the two germline ends. This CDR3 comprises 14 residues. CDR3 bases: TGCGCCAGCGGATCGGGGGGCGGGGACTATGGCTACACCTTC. Its translation: CASGSGGGDYGYTF.

The chain links TRBV5-4 to TRBJ2-5; 11 nucleotides match TRBD2. The CDR3 has 15 amino acids. Germline V gene sequence: CDR1 SGHNT, CDR2 YYREEE (reference sequence). Trimming cost V 5 bases and J 5 bases; bases outside gene matches: 8. The DNA of the CDR3 is TGTGCCAGCAGATTAGCGGGAGGGCCGGGGGAGACCCAGTACTTC. Encoded protein: CASRLAGGPGETQYF.

This clone was detected once. The chain carries TRBV9 and TRBJ1-5; no reliable D call. CDR3 length equals 14 residues. Trimming took 0 bases from V and 0 from J, leaving 4 bases between them. Per germline, CDR1 SGDLS and CDR2 YYNGEE. CDR3 protein: CASSVGISNQPQHF. The CDR3, as DNA: TGTGCCAGCAGCGTAGGTATTAGCAATCAGCCCCAGCATTTT.

The rearrangement links TRBV5-1 to TRBJ1-4; 10 bases agree with TRBD1. Per the germline V gene, CDR1 is SGHRS and CDR2 is YFSETQ. With V trimmed by 0 bases and J by 8 bases, 4 bases remained unmatched. The CDR3 runs to 15 residues. DNA of the CDR3: TGCGCCAGCAGCTTGGCCGGGACAGGGGTAGAAAAACTGTTTTTT. Translating gives CASSLAGTGVEKLFF.

This clone has just one count. The chain recombines TRBV28 with TRBJ1-1; D is undetermined. Germline loops: CDR1 MDHEN, CDR2 SYDVKM. This CDR3 contains 16 residues. Trimming left V 4 bases short and J 1 base short, with 16 bases between. The chain's CDR3 is CASSSASPGGNTEAFF. Written as DNA, the CDR3 is TGTGCCAGCAGTTCGGCCTCCCCGGGTGGGAACACTGAAGCTTTCTTT.

V gene TRBV6-1 combines with J gene TRBJ1-2; TRBD1 aligns across 9 bases. The germline V gene encodes CDR1 MNHNS and CDR2 SASEGT. The CDR3 loop spans 13 amino acids. Trimming took 6 bases from V and 5 from J; bases not matched to a gene: 4. The CDR3 coding sequence is TGTGCCAGCAGCTCGGACAGGGGTTATGGCTACACCTTC. Translation: CASSSDRGYGYTF.

J is TRBJ2-2 and V is TRBV11-2, with D perhaps TRBD2 (6 bases). Trimming removed 5 bases from V and 0 bases from J, with 13 bases in between. This CDR3 spans 16 amino acids. Germline CDR1 SGHAT, CDR2 FQNNGV. The DNA for the CDR3 is TGTGCCAGCAGCCCCCGGGGGACGGCGAACACCGGGGAGCTGTTTTTT. Translation gives CASSPRGTANTGELFF.

The chain joins TRBV7-9 to TRBJ2-5, with 10 bases aligning to TRBD2. From germline, CDR1 is SEHNR and CDR2 FQNEAQ (reference sequence). The CDR3 has 15 amino acids. V lost 4 bases to trimming and J lost 5 bases; unmatched junction nucleotides: 7. The CDR3 reads CASSSSSGSVETQYF. Here the CDR3 DNA reads TGTGCCAGCAGCTCCTCTAGCGGGAGTGTGGAGACCCAGTACTTC.

The rearrangement links TRBV6-1 to TRBJ2-2; D possibly corresponds to TRBD2 (6 bases). V was trimmed by 2 bases and J by 4 bases, leaving 11 bases between them. The CDR3 is 15 residues long. Germline CDR1 MNHNS, CDR2 SASEGT. The CDR3: CASSEWRAGTGELFF. CDR3 bases: TGTGCCAGCAGTGAATGGAGGGCAGGCACCGGGGAGCTGTTTTTT.

The gene calls are TRBV5-1 and TRBJ1-2, with a tentative D call TRBD1 (5 bases). CDR1 is SGHRS and CDR2 is YFSETQ in the germline V gene. Trimming stripped 4 bases from V and 5 bases from J, with 9 bases between. The CDR3 loop spans 12 amino acids. CDR3 loop: CASSTGEYGYTF. The CDR3 DNA is TGCGCCAGCAGCACAGGAGAATATGGCTACACCTTC.

This chain links TRBV28 with TRBJ2-5; 8 bases are a match to TRBD2. Germline V gene sequence: CDR1 MDHEN, CDR2 SYDVKM. The CDR3 is 16 amino acids. The trim removed 4 bases at V and 5 bases at J, leaving 12 bases unmatched. The CDR3 DNA sequence: TGTGCCAGCAGTTCCCAACTAGCGGTCCTCGGGGAGACCCAGTACTTC. Amino acids: CASSSQLAVLGETQYF.

This clone was found a few times. V and J are TRBV7-9 and TRBJ1-1, with 9 bases lining up with TRBD1. The germline V gene has CDR1 SEHNR and CDR2 FQNEAQ (reference sequence). V lost 7 bases, J lost 5 bases, and 14 bases stayed unmatched. The CDR3 is made up of 16 amino acids. The CDR3, as DNA: TGTGCCAGCACCGTCCCGGGACAGGGAATGTCAACTGAAGCTTTCTTT. Translated: CASTVPGQGMSTEAFF.

The rearrangement joins TRBV5-1 to TRBJ2-1; 7 bases are shared with TRBD2. The ends lost 4 bases at V and 3 bases at J; junction bases unmatched: 13. The CDR3 runs to 17 residues. CDR1 and CDR2 from the germline V gene are SGHRS and YFSETQ. The CDR3 DNA sequence: TGCGCCAGCAGCCCCCGCCGGGGGGATCGCGGCTACAATGAGCAGTTCTTC. Its translation is CASSPRRGDRGYNEQFF.

A word on this clone: One junction end disagrees with the germline gene, perhaps due to a read error. The chain employs TRBV5-8 and TRBJ2-2; tentatively, D is TRBD1 or TRBD2 (5 bases each). The CDR3 runs 14 residues. The V gene's germline CDR1 is SGHTS and CDR2 YDEGEE. In DNA form, the CDR3 reads TGTGCCAGCAGCAGGCGACAGAACACCGGGGAGCTGCTTTTT. Translating gives CASSRRQNTGELLF.

The chain is built from TRBV7-9 and TRBJ2-5, with 7 bases matching TRBD2. The CDR3 is 13 amino acids. CDR1 and CDR2 (germline): SEHNR, FQNEAQ (reference sequence). V dropped 4 bases and J dropped 5; count of bases not matched to a gene: 4. Here the CDR3 DNA reads TGTGCCAGCAGCTGGAACGGGGGGGAGACCCAGTACTTC. Translation gives CASSWNGGETQYF.

The chain links TRBV28 to TRBJ2-2, with 9 positions matching TRBD1. Germline V CDR1 and CDR2: MDHEN, SYDVKM. The CDR3 spans 14 residues. V gave up 6 bases and J gave up 5 bases; unmatched junction bases: 4. The CDR3, as DNA: TGTGCCAGCAGGGGACAGGGTGTTACCGGGGAGCTGTTTTTT. Protein product: CASRGQGVTGELFF.

The chain uses TRBV5-1 and TRBJ1-3, with 7 bases matching TRBD1. V was pared by 2 bases and J by 0 bases, with 8 bases of the junction left unmatched. Germline CDR1 reads SGHRS; CDR2 reads YFSETQ. This CDR3 region has 17 residues. CDR3 protein: CASSLAVTGSSGNTIYF. CDR3 nucleotide sequence: TGCGCCAGCAGCTTAGCTGTGACAGGGAGCTCTGGAAACACCATATATTTT.